Presented here are 23 T cell receptor beta chains from one specimen sequenced in a study of blood T cells in healthy people across ages. The second PCR ran 7 to 11 cycles with a sample-barcoded 5' primer and J-beta primers. TCRdb processed the 5' RACE reads anew with MiXCR; each CDR3 protein has one entry. The sample holds roughly 1,800,000 distinct CDR3 sequences, roughly 50% seen once. Sequencing used blood. These receptors were collected from a woman in her thirties or forties in good health.

V and J are TRBV7-9 and TRBJ2-5; 8 nucleotides line up with TRBD2. From germline, CDR1 is SEHNR and CDR2 FQNEAQ (reference sequence). The CDR3 runs to 15 residues. V dropped 8 bases and J dropped 5; count of bases not matched to a gene: 13. The DNA for the CDR3 is TGTGCCAGCGAAGGGGCTGGACTAGCCTATGAGACCCAGTACTTC. Amino acids: CASEGAGLAYETQYF. The whole variable domain, filled in from reference TRBV7-9 and TRBJ2-5, reads DTGVSQNPRHKITKRGQNVTFRCDPISEHNRLYWYRQTLGQGPEFLTYFQNEAQLEKSRLLSDRFSAERPKGSFSTLEIQRTEQGDSAMYLCASEGAGLAYETQYFGPGTRLLVL.

This clonotype has just one count. The chain employs TRBV4-3 and TRBJ1-4; D gene ambiguous. There are 16 residues in the CDR3. From germline, CDR1 is LGHNA and CDR2 YSLEER. The V gene lost 0 bases and the J gene lost 7 bases, with 15 bases spanning the gap. CDR3 bases: TGCGCCAGCAGCCAAGAACATACTGGCTTCGGTGAAAAACTGTTTTTT. This codes for CASSQEHTGFGEKLFF.

The chain uses TRBV7-2 and TRBJ2-3, with D perhaps being TRBD1 or TRBD2 (5 bases each). V lost 3 bases, J lost 2 bases, and 15 bases lay in between. The germline V gene encodes CDR1 SGHTA and CDR2 FQGNSA. The CDR3 has 16 residues. This CDR3 reads CASSLAPGTDTDTQYF. DNA of the CDR3: TGTGCCAGCAGCTTGGCCCCGGGGACGGACACAGATACGCAGTATTTT.

This clonotype turned up a few times. The rearrangement uses TRBV27 and TRBJ2-7; D remains unclear. The length of the CDR3 is 16 residues. Germline lookup yields CDR1 MNHEY and CDR2 SMNVEV (reference sequence). V lost 1 base to trimming and J lost 0 bases, with 13 bases between them. DNA of the CDR3: TGTGCCAGCAGTTTATTCGCTCCTTCGAGCTCCTACGAGCAGTACTTC. Its protein is CASSLFAPSSSYEQYF.

The sample holds a few counts of this clonotype. This chain connects TRBV20-1 to TRBJ2-5, with 13 positions matching TRBD2. V lost 3 bases, J lost 3 bases, and 4 bases stayed unmatched. The CDR3 length is 15 residues. Germline values: CDR1 DFQATT, CDR2 SNEGSKA (reference sequence). The CDR3 nucleotides are TGCAGTGCTAGGGGCGGGACTAGCGGGAAAGAGACCCAGTACTTC. It yields the protein CSARGGTSGKETQYF.

The V call is TRBV29-1, the J call TRBJ2-4; the D gene is possibly TRBD1 (6 bases). The germline gives CDR1 SQVTM, CDR2 ANQGSEA. Trimming took off 4 bases at V and 8 bases at J, with 18 bases between the two ends. The CDR3 is made up of 14 amino acids. The CDR3 region is CSVGGGPLLDIQYF. The CDR3 bases are TGCAGCGTTGGAGGGGGACCTCTTTTAGACATTCAGTACTTC.

The CDR3 spells CASSFGGGVDTQYF. The DNA for the CDR3 is TGTGCCAGCAGCTTCGGCGGGGGGGTAGATACGCAGTATTTT. The genes are TRBV11-2 and TRBJ2-3, with 9 nucleotides matching TRBD2. The CDR3 is 14 residues long. Trimming took 3 bases from V and 5 from J; bases not matched to a gene: 3. Germline assignment: CDR1 SGHAT and CDR2 FQNNGV.

The rearrangement links TRBV20-1 to TRBJ2-1, with 9 bases lining up with TRBD2. The germline CDR1 and CDR2 sequences are DFQATT and SNEGSKA (reference sequence). The CDR3 length is 16 residues. Trimming took 0 bases from V and 5 from J; bases not matched to a gene: 8. CDR3 DNA sequence: TGCAGTGCTAGAGATTTCCCTAGCGGGATTAACAATGAGCAGTTCTTC. It translates to CSARDFPSGINNEQFF.

This clonotype was detected only a few times. V is TRBV27 and J is TRBJ2-7, with TRBD1 as a possible D gene (7 bases). The CDR3 has 15 amino acids. V was clipped by 5 bases and J by 1 base, with 15 bases between them. CDR1 MNHEY and CDR2 SMNVEV come from the germline V gene (reference sequence). The CDR3 DNA sequence: TGTGCCAGCAGTAGGGGGGACAGCGAATCCTACGAGCAGTACTTC. It codes for CASSRGDSESYEQYF.

This clonotype was detected a few times. This chain links TRBV4-3 with TRBJ2-7; 9 bases map to TRBD1. CDR1 LGHNA and CDR2 YSLEER come from the germline V gene. The CDR3 length is 15 residues. The junction had 5 bases not matched to a gene; V was cut back by 1 base and J by 4 bases. The CDR3 nucleotides are TGCGCCAGCAGCCAAGGGACAGGGGCTATATACGAGCAGTACTTC. It is translated as CASSQGTGAIYEQYF.

The chain combines TRBV20-1 with TRBJ2-6; D gene unclear. The CDR3 has 14 residues. Germline CDR1 and CDR2: DFQATT and SNEGSKA (reference sequence). Deletions cut 3 bases from V and 1 base from J, with 7 bases between. Written as DNA, the CDR3 is TGCAGTGCTAGGTTGGCTTCTGGGGCCAACGTCCTGACTTTC. Protein: CSARLASGANVLTF.

This clonotype was detected only a few times. The chain employs TRBV4-3 and TRBJ2-1, with TRBD2 as a possible D gene (6 bases). Trimming stripped 0 bases from V and 2 bases from J, with 11 bases between. Germline CDR1 LGHNA, CDR2 YSLEER. This CDR3 contains 16 residues. The CDR3 is CASSQDGGLPYNEQFF. CDR3 DNA: TGCGCCAGCAGCCAAGATGGGGGGTTACCCTACAATGAGCAGTTCTTC.

CDR3 in DNA: TGTGCCAGCAGCGTCTCCCCCCAGGGTCTCGGCACTGAAGCTTTCTTT. Protein: CASSVSPQGLGTEAFF. The chain links TRBV9 to TRBJ1-1; TRBD1 might be the D (5 bases). V was cut by 2 bases and J by 4 bases, with 18 bases left in between. Germline V lookup: CDR1 SGDLS, CDR2 YYNGEE. The CDR3 is made up of 16 amino acids.

The V gene is TRBV20-1, the J gene TRBJ2-1; D is unclear. Trimming took 3 bases from V and 0 from J, leaving 9 bases between them. Germline values: CDR1 DFQATT, CDR2 SNEGSKA (reference sequence). This CDR3 region has 14 residues. CDR3 DNA sequence: TGCAGTGCTAGTTTCACCAGCTCCTACAATGAGCAGTTCTTC. This translates into CSASFTSSYNEQFF.

The chain combines TRBV7-6 with TRBJ2-5; 7 bases are shared with TRBD1. The CDR3 spans 16 residues. Per the germline V gene, CDR1 is SGHVS and CDR2 is FNYEAQ. V was clipped by 0 bases and J by 4 bases; unmatched bases: 8. In nucleotides, the CDR3 is TGTGCCAGCAGCTTAGCGGGGACAGAAAAACCAGAGACCCAGTACTTC. It encodes CASSLAGTEKPETQYF.

The chain joins TRBV6-5 to TRBJ1-2, with D possibly TRBD1 on 5 matching bases. The V end lost 3 bases, the J end lost 5 bases, and 10 bases lay between the germline ends. Germline CDR1 MNHEY, CDR2 SVGAGI. This CDR3 comprises 13 residues. The CDR3: CASSYRGPYGYTF. CDR3 nucleotide sequence: TGTGCCAGCAGTTATAGGGGCCCTTATGGCTACACCTTC.

This clonotype has only a few counts. V is TRBV9 and J is TRBJ2-1, with 9 nucleotides matching TRBD2. Trimming at V came to 0 bases and at J to 9 bases, leaving 7 bases not matched to a gene. In germline, CDR1 is SGDLS, CDR2 YYNGEE. This CDR3 is 15 amino acids long. The CDR3 bases are TGTGCCAGCAGCGTAGTAGGCGGGGGGGCAGGTGAGCAGTTCTTC. It specifies CASSVVGGGAGEQFF.

This chain connects TRBV14 to TRBJ1-6, with D possibly TRBD1 on 6 matching bases. CDR3 length equals 13 residues. Germline V gene data show CDR1 as SGHDN and CDR2 as FVKESK. Trimming stripped 4 bases from V and 9 bases from J, with 10 bases between. The CDR3 spells CASSPTGISPLHF. The CDR3, as DNA: TGTGCCAGCAGCCCCACAGGGATTTCACCCCTCCACTTT.

The gene calls are TRBV5-1 and TRBJ2-7, with D perhaps assigned TRBD1 or TRBD2 (5 bases each). V was trimmed by 0 bases and J by 4 bases, leaving 26 bases between them. Germline CDR1 SGHRS, CDR2 YFSETQ. This CDR3 has 19 amino acids. The CDR3: CASSLESFVRTHEGYEQYF. DNA of the CDR3: TGCGCCAGCAGCTTGGAGAGCTTTGTTCGAACGCATGAGGGGTACGAGCAGTACTTC.

The rearrangement joins TRBV9 to TRBJ2-5, with TRBD2 matching over 7 bases. This CDR3 is 15 amino acids long. V shed 0 bases, J shed 0 bases, and the junction held 2 bases outside the gene matches. Germline V lookup: CDR1 SGDLS, CDR2 YYNGEE. The DNA of the CDR3 is TGTGCCAGCAGCGTAGCAGCGGGGCACCAAGAGACCCAGTACTTC. It encodes CASSVAAGHQETQYF.

The chain is built from TRBV10-3 and TRBJ1-4; 11 bases are a match to TRBD1. From germline, CDR1 is ENHRY and CDR2 SYGVKD. After removal of 6 bases from V and 6 bases from J, the junction contained 0 bases not matched to a gene. This CDR3 has 13 amino acids. DNA for the CDR3: TGTGCCATCAGGGGACAGGGGGATGAAAAACTGTTTTTT. It translates to CAIRGQGDEKLFF.

This clonotype appeared a few times. V is TRBV7-2 and J is TRBJ2-3; TRBD1 matches at 8 bases. Germline CDR1 SGHTA, CDR2 FQGNSA. The J segment lost 4 bases and the V segment lost 1 base, leaving 10 bases of the junction unmatched. The CDR3 is made up of 17 amino acids. CDR3 sequence: CASSLGFRQGRADTQYF. CDR3 in DNA: TGTGCCAGCAGCTTAGGTTTTAGACAGGGGAGAGCAGATACGCAGTATTTT.

This clonotype was found many times. The junction shows a germline mismatch at one end, possibly a read error. The V call is TRBV5-1, the J call TRBJ2-5; no clear D gene. The germline gives CDR1 SGHRS, CDR2 YFSETQ. The CDR3 sequence is 13 residues long. The chain's CDR3 is CASSFGSQETQYF. Written as DNA, the CDR3 is TGTGCCAGCAGCTTCGGCAGCCAAGAGACCCAGTACTTC.